Shown below are 6 T cell receptor beta chains from a single sample sequenced in a study of Tregs in tolerant kidney transplant recipients. Assay used: immunoSEQ multiplex PCR; TCRdb lists only in-frame clones, some missing. Among about 72,000 clones listed, roughly 92% were seen once. The starting material was CD8+ T cells from blood, obtained before the transplant. Source of these receptors: a human donor who received a combined kidney and bone marrow transplant.

V usage is TRBV21-1 and J usage is TRBJ2-1; TRBD2 reflects the table's D call only, with no check against the DNA. TRBV21-1 is a known pseudogene. This CDR3 has 17 amino acids. The CDR3 reads CASSTRRGTSGYNEQFF. The CDR3 bases are TGTGCCAGCAGCACCCGCAGGGGGACTAGCGGCTACAATGAGCAGTTCTTC.

This sequence joins TRBV5-5 and TRBJ2-1; 7 bases fit TRBD1. The germline CDR1 and CDR2 sequences are SGHKS and YYEKEE (reference sequence). The CDR3 has 12 residues. V shed 2 bases, J shed 10 bases, and the junction held 3 bases outside the gene matches. In nucleotides, the CDR3 is TGTGCCAGCAGCTTCACAGGGGAGGAGCAGTTCTTC. Its translation: CASSFTGEEQFF.

This clone was detected only once. The rearrangement links TRBV15 to TRBJ1-1; D remains unclear. From germline, CDR1 is LNHNV and CDR2 YYDKDF (reference sequence). V was trimmed by 0 bases and J by 1 base, leaving 6 bases between them. CDR3 length: 14 residues. The CDR3 spells CATSRDAENTEAFF. CDR3 nucleotide sequence: TGTGCCACCAGCAGAGATGCGGAGAACACTGAAGCTTTCTTT.

The chain employs TRBV4-3 and TRBJ1-1; no firm D call. The CDR3 totals 11 residues. The germline V gene has CDR1 LGHNA and CDR2 YSLEER. With 1 base removed from V and 8 bases from J, the gap between germline ends came to 5 bases. The CDR3 DNA follows: TGCGCCAGCAGCCAAGCACAGGAAGCTTTCTTT. Encoded protein: CASSQAQEAFF.

This clone was seen once. V and J are TRBV27 and TRBJ2-7; 7 bases are a match to TRBD1. CDR1 and CDR2 from the germline V gene are MNHEY and SMNVEV (reference sequence). Trimming took 2 bases from V and 2 from J; bases not matched to a gene: 6. The CDR3 has 15 residues. The CDR3 sequence is CASSLGTETPYEQYF. DNA of the CDR3: TGTGCCAGCAGTTTAGGGACAGAAACCCCCTACGAGCAGTACTTC.

The chain couples TRBV5-1 to TRBJ1-5; D remains unclear. Germline loops: CDR1 SGHRS, CDR2 YFSETQ. The V end lost 8 bases, the J end lost 9 bases, and 18 bases lay between the germline ends. The CDR3 runs 13 residues. DNA for the CDR3: TGCGCCAGGCCGCTCCTAGGAGTGCGGCCCCAGCATTTT. Its translation: CARPLLGVRPQHF.